The rows below give T cell receptor beta chains drawn from one sample of a study of patients and donors after allogeneic stem cell transplantation. Using its own MiXCR run on the RT-PCR reads, TCRdb lists one record per CDR3 protein. The data show roughly 960,000 distinct CDR3 sequences, with about a sixth seen just once and 6% held by the top ten. Sequences were obtained from blood, either unsorted or a sorted T cell fraction (not recorded which). The receptors were gathered from a human donor who was either an allogeneic HSCT recipient or a stem cell or donor lymphocyte infusion donor (not recorded which). It is not recorded whose cells these are; they may come from a transplant donor. CDR3s include the opening cysteine and the closing phenylalanine or tryptophan. A D gene is named only where the DNA matches it firmly. Size tells how often a clone was seen (once, few, many) or the class of an expanded clone, and some rows leave it out.

v_gene	d_gene	j_gene	abundance	CDR3nt	CDR3aa
TRBV4-1	NA	TRBJ1-2	few	TGCGCCAGCAGCCAAGACCACAGCCTTAACTATGGCTACACCTTC	CASSQDHSLNYGYTF
TRBV10-3	NA	TRBJ2-1	NA	TGTGCCATCAGTGAGAAATGGGACTTGCAGTTCTTC	CAISEKWDLQFF
TRBV6-4	TRBD1	TRBJ2-1	NA	TGTGCCAGCAGCCCCGGGACAGGGGAGGTTGGTGGGCAGTTCTTC	CASSPGTGEVGGQFF
TRBV7-2	NA	TRBJ1-3	few	TGTGCCAGCAGCTTACAGGGTCGGGGTGGAAACACCATATATTTT	CASSLQGRGGNTIYF
TRBV6-1	NA	TRBJ2-7	NA	TGTGCCAGCAGTGAAGCCGGACTCCCAAGATCCTACGAGCAGTACTTC	CASSEAGLPRSYEQYF
TRBV15	TRBD2	TRBJ2-2	many	TGTGCCACCAGCAGAGATCTTTTATTACTAGCGGCGGCCGGGGAGCTGTTTTTT	CATSRDLLLLAAAGELFF
TRBV7-2	NA	TRBJ1-5	NA	TGTGCCAGCAGCTTAGCGCTGGCACCTAATCAGCCCCAGCATTTT	CASSLALAPNQPQHF
TRBV28	NA	TRBJ2-5	NA	TGTGCCAGCAGTTCACCGGGGGCGAGAAAGACCCAGTACTTC	CASSSPGARKTQYF
TRBV4-2	TRBD1	TRBJ1-2	NA	TGTGCCAGCAGCCAAGATCCCGGGACAGCCTATGGCTACACCTTC	CASSQDPGTAYGYTF
TRBV5-5	NA	TRBJ2-2	NA	TGTGCCAGCAGCTTAGAATTGAGCGGGGAGCTGTTTTTT	CASSLELSGELFF
TRBV20-1	TRBD1	TRBJ1-1	NA	TGCAGTGCTTTTCGGGACAGGGCTGTGGCGAACACTGAAGCTTTCTTT	CSAFRDRAVANTEAFF
TRBV18	NA	TRBJ2-7	few	TGTGCCAGCTCACCGCCGCTCCCCTCCGAGCAGTACTTC	CASSPPLPSEQYF
TRBV7-3	NA	TRBJ2-2	once	TGTGCCAGCAACCAACAGGGATCGGGCACCGGGGAGCTGTTTTTT	CASNQQGSGTGELFF
TRBV7-9	NA	TRBJ1-4	few	TGTGCCAGCAGCTATAGGGCCGCAACTAATGAAAAACTGTTTTTT	CASSYRAATNEKLFF
TRBV2	TRBD1	TRBJ2-7	few	TGTGCCAGCAGGGGACAGGGGGCTAGGTACGAGCAGTACTTC	CASRGQGARYEQYF
TRBV20-1	NA	TRBJ2-1	NA	TGCAGTGCTAGTAGGGTAAACAATGAGCAGTTCTTC	CSASRVNNEQFF
TRBV19	TRBD1	TRBJ1-2	NA	TGTGCCAGTAGTATTGACAGGGCCCCTAACTATGGCTACACCTTC	CASSIDRAPNYGYTF
TRBV12-3/TRBV12-4	NA	TRBJ2-3	few	TGTGCCAGCAGTCCCCCCAGGGGCCTCGTGGATACGCAGTATTTT	CASSPPRGLVDTQYF
TRBV9	NA	TRBJ2-2	NA	TGTGCCAGCAGCGTAGAGTTCCGAGGGACGGTTGGCGGGGAGCTGTTTTTT	CASSVEFRGTVGGELFF
TRBV4-1	NA	TRBJ2-7	NA	TGCGCCAGCAGCTGGGGCACGGACTACGAGCAGTACTTC	CASSWGTDYEQYF
TRBV12-3/TRBV12-4	TRBD1	TRBJ2-3	many	TGTGCCAGCAGCCTCGGACAGGGCGGACAGTATTTT	CASSLGQGGQYF
TRBV4-3	NA	TRBJ2-3	few	TGCGCCAGCAGGGGATCGTTGGGGACTAGCACAGATACGCAGTATTTT	CASRGSLGTSTDTQYF
TRBV7-9	TRBD1	TRBJ2-7	NA	TGTGCCAGCAGCTTTGGGGACAGGGGGCTGGACGAGCAGTACTTC	CASSFGDRGLDEQYF
TRBV7-2	NA	TRBJ2-6	few	TGTGCCAGCAGTGCAGAGACCCACTCTGGGGCCAACGTCCTGACTTTC	CASSAETHSGANVLTF
TRBV15	NA	TRBJ2-5	many	TGTGCCACCAGCAAGGACTTTCCTGAGACCCAGTACTTC	CATSKDFPETQYF
TRBV4-3	NA	TRBJ1-6	few	TGCGCCAGCAGCCAAGATAAAGGGGTCTATTCACCCCTCCACTTT	CASSQDKGVYSPLHF
TRBV27	NA	TRBJ1-2	many	TGTGCCAGCAGTTCGACAGGACGCTATGGCTACACCTTC	CASSSTGRYGYTF
TRBV9	NA	TRBJ2-1	few	TGTGCCAGCAGCGTAGTGGGGGGGCCCGGCGCGAAGTTCTTC	CASSVVGGPGAKFF
TRBV19	NA	TRBJ1-1	once	TGTGCCAGTAGTATAAACGCCGACAAGGACGGCGGCGGCACTGAAGCTTTCTTT	CASSINADKDGGGTEAFF
TRBV5-1	TRBD2	TRBJ2-1	NA	TGCGCCAGCAGCGTAACTAGCGGGAAGAGCTCCTACAATGAGCAGTTCTTC	CASSVTSGKSSYNEQFF
TRBV5-5	NA	TRBJ2-3	few	TGTGCCAGCAGCCGTGCAGGACTCACAGATACGCAGTATTTT	CASSRAGLTDTQYF
TRBV19	NA	TRBJ2-7	few	TGTGCCAGTAGTGCTCCGGGACTGGACACTTCCTACGAGCAGTACTTC	CASSAPGLDTSYEQYF
TRBV20-1	TRBD2	TRBJ2-5	NA	TGCAGTGCTAGGATAGTGGCGGGAGGTGGGGAGACCCAGTACTTC	CSARIVAGGGETQYF
TRBV18	NA	TRBJ2-6	few	TGTGCCAGCTCACCTGACGGTCCTGGCTCTGGGGCCAACGTCCTGACTTTC	CASSPDGPGSGANVLTF
TRBV7-2	NA	TRBJ2-6	NA	TGTGCCACTCCAGGGACCGGGGCCAACGTCCTGACTTTC	CATPGTGANVLTF
TRBV27	NA	TRBJ2-7	many	TGTGCCAGCAGCCTAACAGGGTCGGGCTACGAGCAGTACTTC	CASSLTGSGYEQYF
TRBV13	NA	TRBJ1-1	few	TGTGCCAGCAACTTTGAACGCGAGCACCCGGCTTTCTTT	CASNFEREHPAFF
TRBV6-1	TRBD1	TRBJ1-1	few	TGTGCCAGCACAGGGGGTCAGAGAATCACTGAAGCTTTCTTT	CASTGGQRITEAFF
TRBV6-5	NA	TRBJ1-6	NA	TGTGCCAGCAGTTACTCGGAGGAAGGGGGTTCACCCCTCCACTTT	CASSYSEEGGSPLHF
TRBV29-1	NA	TRBJ1-4	many	TGCAGCGTTGAAGTTCAAGGCCACAGGGTGGGAAAACTGTTTTTT	CSVEVQGHRVGKLFF
TRBV9	NA	TRBJ1-1	few	TGTGCCAGCAGCCCCATGGCAGCGAACACTGAAGCTTTCTTT	CASSPMAANTEAFF
TRBV3-1	NA	TRBJ2-5	NA	TGTGCCAGCAGCCAAGCAGGGGAGAAAGAGACCCAGTACTTC	CASSQAGEKETQYF
TRBV27	NA	TRBJ2-7	many	TGTGCCAGCAGTTTATTAGGGGAGCAGTACTTC	CASSLLGEQYF
TRBV5-6	NA	TRBJ2-1	NA	TGTGCCAGCTCCGGACGCCCCAGTAAGGGGGAGCAGTTCTTC	CASSGRPSKGEQFF
TRBV27	NA	TRBJ2-1	many	TGTGCCAGCAGTTTAAGTGGTGGCAATGAGCAGTTCTTC	CASSLSGGNEQFF
TRBV5-1	TRBD1	TRBJ1-2	NA	TGCGCCAGCAGCTCCCGGGACAGGGGGTCTGATGGCTACACCTTC	CASSSRDRGSDGYTF
TRBV29-1	NA	TRBJ1-2	NA	TGCAGCGTTGAACGGCGAGGGGGCTACACCTTC	CSVERRGGYTF
TRBV9	TRBD1	TRBJ1-1	few	TGTGCCAGCAGCGTAGATGGGACAGGGGGTCTTCTTGTGGAAGCTTTCTTT	CASSVDGTGGLLVEAFF
TRBV4-1	NA	TRBJ2-2	NA	TGCGCCAGCAGCCCTTGGTGGGGAAACACCGGGGAGCTGTTTTTT	CASSPWWGNTGELFF
TRBV6-2/TRBV6-3	NA	TRBJ1-1	NA	TGTGCCGGATGTCGTCGGAGCACTGAAGCTTTCTTT	CAGCRRSTEAFF
TRBV20-1	NA	TRBJ1-1	few	TGCAGTGCTAGGGAGGACACGAACACTGAAGCTTTCTTT	CSAREDTNTEAFF
TRBV5-1	TRBD2	TRBJ2-1	few	TGCGCCAGCAGCTTGGTTCTGCTAGCGGGCAATGAGCAGTTCTTC	CASSLVLLAGNEQFF
TRBV18	NA	TRBJ2-4	NA	TGTGCCAGCTCACCCGCTGGACAGCTTTTGGGCAAAAACATTCAGTACTTC	CASSPAGQLLGKNIQYF